This TCR beta chain was sequenced in a study of T-cell memory formation after mild COVID-19. Study in general: In these data, TCR clusters were largely donor specific.

Study-wide points: Some SARS-CoV-2-responding clones were already detected in memory before infection. Clones that contracted from day 15 to 85 were balanced CD4/CD8, while later expanders leaned CD4+.

MiXCR, applied by TCRdb to the 5' RACE reads, yields one record per CDR3 protein. Of approximately 150,000 distinct CDR3 sequences in the sample, 10% to 15% were seen once. On this clonotype: Its antigen is currently unknown.

The sequenced sample was PBMCs or a T cell subset sorted from them (not recorded which). This TCR derives from a man aged 18 to 29 who had mild COVID-19 (a few samples of this study predate the infection). Cell type and time point are not known.

Here the CDR3 DNA reads TGTGCCAGCAGCTACGGACAGGGGGCAGGCACTGAAGCTTTCTTT. Translating gives CASSYGQGAGTEAFF. The chain employs TRBV12-3 or TRBV12-4 and TRBJ1-1; 11 bases map to TRBD1. This CDR3 comprises 15 residues. J gave up 4 bases and V 6 bases, and 7 bases lay outside the gene matches.